This T cell receptor (beta chain) was sequenced for a study of blood T cell repertoires in COVID-19. Across the whole study: Nucleic acid was either cDNA or gDNA, and it came from T cells, B-cell-depleted T cells, or PBMCs.

The data were produced by immunoSEQ multiplex PCR, yet TCRdb's version contains in-frame clones alone and is incomplete. The sample has 50,000 to 70,000 clones; about 66% are singletons. This clonotype originated in an older woman who had been exposed to COVID-19. Sequencing used PBMCs or T cells enriched from blood (not recorded which).

CDR3 loop: CASSNRGGTSLSTDTQYF. The CDR3 DNA reads TGTGCCAGCAGCAATCGAGGGGGGACTAGCCTAAGCACAGATACGCAGTATTTT. The V call is TRBV5-4, the J call TRBJ2-3; 9 bases are shared with TRBD2. Trimming took 4 bases from V and 0 from J; bases not matched to a gene: 12. Germline V gene lookup returns CDR1 SGHNT and CDR2 YYREEE (reference sequence). CDR3 length equals 18 residues.